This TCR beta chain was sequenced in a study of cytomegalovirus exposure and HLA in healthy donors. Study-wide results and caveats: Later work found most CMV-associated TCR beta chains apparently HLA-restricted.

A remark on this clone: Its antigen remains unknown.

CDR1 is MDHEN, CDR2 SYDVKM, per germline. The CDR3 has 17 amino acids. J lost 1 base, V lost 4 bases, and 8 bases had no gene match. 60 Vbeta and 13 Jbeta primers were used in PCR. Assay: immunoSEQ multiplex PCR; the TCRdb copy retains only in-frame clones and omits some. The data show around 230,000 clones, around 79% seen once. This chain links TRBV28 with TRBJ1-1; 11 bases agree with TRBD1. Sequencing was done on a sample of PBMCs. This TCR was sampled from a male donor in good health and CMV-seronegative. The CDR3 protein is CASSYSGQGVRNTEAFF. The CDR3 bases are TGTGCCAGCAGTTACTCGGGACAGGGGGTAAGGAACACTGAAGCTTTCTTT.